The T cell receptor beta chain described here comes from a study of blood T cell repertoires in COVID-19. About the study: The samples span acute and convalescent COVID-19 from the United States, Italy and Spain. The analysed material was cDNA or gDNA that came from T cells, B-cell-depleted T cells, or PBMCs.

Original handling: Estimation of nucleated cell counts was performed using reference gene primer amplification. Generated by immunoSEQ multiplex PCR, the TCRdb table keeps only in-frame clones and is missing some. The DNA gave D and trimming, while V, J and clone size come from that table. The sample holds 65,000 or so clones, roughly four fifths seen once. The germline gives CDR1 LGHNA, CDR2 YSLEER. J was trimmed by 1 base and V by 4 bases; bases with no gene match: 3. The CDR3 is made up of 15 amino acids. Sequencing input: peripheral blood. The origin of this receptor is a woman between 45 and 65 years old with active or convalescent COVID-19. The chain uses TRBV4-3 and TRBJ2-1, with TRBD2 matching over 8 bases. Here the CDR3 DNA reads TGCGCCAGCAGCCCGCTAGCGGGTTCCTACAATGAGCAGTTCTTC. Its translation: CASSPLAGSYNEQFF.